Below, 26 T cell receptor beta chains from the same sample are listed, as sequenced in a study of cytomegalovirus exposure and HLA in healthy donors. The primer mix had 60 Vbeta and 13 Jbeta primers. The repertoire was sequenced with immunoSEQ multiplex PCR; TCRdb's copy has only in-frame clones and lacks some. There are about 170,000 clones in the sample; 75% occur only once, and about 2.7% lies in the top ten. Sequenced input: PBMCs. These receptors came from a woman between 45 and 60 years old in good health and CMV-seropositive.

A few counts support this clone. The V call is TRBV11-2, the J call TRBJ1-3; 7 nucleotides align to TRBD1. The junction had 3 bases not matched to a gene; V was cut back by 1 base and J by 0 bases. The CDR3 runs 16 residues. Germline V gene lookup returns CDR1 SGHAT and CDR2 FQNNGV. As DNA, the CDR3 is TGTGCCAGCAGCTTAGTACAGGGGAGCTCTGGAAACACCATATATTTT. Translating gives CASSLVQGSSGNTIYF.

The V gene is TRBV2, the J gene TRBJ1-6; a possible D gene is TRBD1 (6 bases). In germline, CDR1 is SNHLY, CDR2 FYNNEI. The CDR3 loop spans 16 amino acids. V lost 6 bases, J lost 3 bases, and 15 bases lay in between. The CDR3 DNA reads TGTGCCAGCAGCCCCGAGCGACAGGTCTATAATTCACCCCTCCACTTT. Its protein is CASSPERQVYNSPLHF.

This chain links TRBV7-3 with TRBJ1-1; tentatively, D is TRBD1 (6 bases). This CDR3 region has 13 residues. Germline V gene lookup returns CDR1 SGHTA and CDR2 FQGTGA. Trimming took 3 bases from V and 5 from J, leaving 10 bases between them. The CDR3 region has the DNA TGTGCCAGCAGCTTTAGGGGGTCGACTGAAGCTTTCTTT. Translating it yields CASSFRGSTEAFF.

The chain combines TRBV19 with TRBJ2-1, with D unclear. The CDR3 is made up of 14 amino acids. The V gene lost 5 bases and the J gene lost 2 bases, with 10 bases spanning the gap. Germline CDR1 and CDR2: LNHDA and SQIVND (reference sequence). DNA for the CDR3: TGTGCCAGTAGTTTGGCGGTGCCCTACAATGAGCAGTTCTTC. As protein: CASSLAVPYNEQFF. The whole variable domain, filled in from reference TRBV19 and TRBJ2-1, reads DGGITQSPKYLFRKEGQNVTLSCEQNLNHDAMYWYRQDPGQGLRLIYYSQIVNDFQKGDIAEGYSVSREKKESFPLTVTSAQKNPTAFYLCASSLAVPYNEQFFGPGTRLTVL.

This chain uses TRBV2 with TRBJ1-5, with TRBD1 matching over 8 bases. CDR1 is SNHLY and CDR2 is FYNNEI in the germline V gene. CDR3 length: 16 residues. With 0 bases clipped from V and 5 bases from J, the junction kept 6 bases outside the gene matches. Here the CDR3 DNA reads TGTGCCAGCAGTGAAGCGCTTCAGGGGGCCTATCAGCCCCAGCATTTT. Encoded protein: CASSEALQGAYQPQHF.

The rearrangement uses TRBV27 and TRBJ1-1; D unresolved. V lost 4 bases and J lost 2, with 11 bases in between. Germline V CDR1 and CDR2: MNHEY, SMNVEV (reference sequence). This CDR3 is built from 14 residues. The CDR3, as DNA: TGTGCCAGCAGTTCGGTTAGTTATAACACTGAAGCTTTCTTT. Encoded protein: CASSSVSYNTEAFF.

V gene TRBV11-1 combines with J gene TRBJ2-5, with a tentative D call TRBD2 (5 bases). The CDR3 loop spans 13 amino acids. Trimming pared 5 bases from V and 4 bases from J, leaving 11 bases between. Germline CDR1 and CDR2: SGHAT and FQDESV (reference sequence). CDR3 sequence reads: CASSEAERETQYF. The CDR3 DNA is TGTGCCAGCAGCGAAGCGGAGAGAGAGACCCAGTACTTC.

This sequence joins TRBV6-1 and TRBJ1-2, with D unresolved. There are 16 residues in the CDR3. The V and J ends lost 1 base and 8 bases respectively, with 20 bases between them. Per the germline V gene, CDR1 is MNHNS and CDR2 is SASEGT. The CDR3 reads CASSEVPDPLTGGYTF. DNA of the CDR3: TGTGCCAGCAGTGAAGTCCCGGACCCGCTAACGGGGGGCTACACCTTC.

The J gene is TRBJ2-5, the V gene TRBV4-2, with 7 bases that match TRBD2. Losses at the gene ends were 4 bases for V and 7 bases for J; bases not matched to a gene: 9. This CDR3 has 14 residues. Germline values: CDR1 LGHNA, CDR2 YNFKEQ. CDR3 amino acids: CASSPGEGRGTQYF. CDR3 bases: TGTGCCAGCAGCCCGGGGGAGGGCCGGGGGACCCAGTACTTC.

The chain recombines TRBV7-3 with TRBJ1-1; D is possibly TRBD1 (6 bases). Germline CDR1 and CDR2: SGHTA and FQGTGA. The V and J ends lost 2 bases and 1 base respectively, with 8 bases between them. The CDR3 is made up of 14 amino acids. In DNA form, the CDR3 reads TGTGCCAGCAGCTTAGGGGACAAGAACACTGAAGCTTTCTTT. This encodes CASSLGDKNTEAFF.

This chain joins TRBV4-1 and TRBJ1-4; 10 bases line up with TRBD1. Germline V lookup: CDR1 MGHRA, CDR2 YSYEKL. The CDR3 has 16 amino acids. Trimming removed 0 bases from V and 7 bases from J; junction bases left unmatched: 5. CDR3 sequence (DNA): TGCGCCAGCAGCCAAGATATTGGGACAGGGGTTGAAAAACTGTTTTTT. This sequence encodes CASSQDIGTGVEKLFF.

The sample holds a few counts of this clone. This chain links TRBV5-1 with TRBJ1-2, with D perhaps matching TRBD1 (5 bases). CDR3 length: 15 residues. Trimming shortened V by 3 bases and J by 8 bases, and 20 bases separated the two germline ends. The V gene's germline CDR1 is SGHRS and CDR2 YFSETQ. CDR3 DNA sequence: TGCGCCAGCAGCTCTAACCCGGGGGACGGTGAGGGCTACACCTTC. Encoded protein: CASSSNPGDGEGYTF.

The rearrangement links TRBV4-1 to TRBJ2-1; 13 bases fit TRBD2. J lost 8 bases, V lost 1 base, and 5 bases had no gene match. Germline CDR1 reads MGHRA; CDR2 reads YSYEKL. CDR3 length: 16 residues. The CDR3 region has the DNA TGCGCCAGCAGCCAAGCTACTAGCGGGGGGGCGTATGAGCAGTTCTTC. Amino acid sequence: CASSQATSGGAYEQFF.

V and J are TRBV30 and TRBJ2-3; TRBD1 agrees at 7 bases. Germline V lookup: CDR1 GTSNPN, CDR2 SVGIG (reference sequence). CDR3 size: 17 residues. V was pared by 2 bases and J by 0 bases, with 11 bases of the junction left unmatched. The CDR3 region has the DNA TGTGCCTGGAGTTTGGGACAGATAGCACCTAGCACAGATACGCAGTATTTT. The encoded protein is CAWSLGQIAPSTDTQYF.

This chain connects TRBV6-5 to TRBJ1-2, with 9 bases lining up with TRBD1. Germline lookup yields CDR1 MNHEY and CDR2 SVGAGI. The CDR3 runs to 16 residues. With 6 bases clipped from V and 4 bases from J, the junction kept 12 bases outside the gene matches. CDR3 amino acids: CASSYRPDRGGYGYTF. CDR3 sequence (DNA): TGTGCCAGCAGCTACCGCCCGGACAGGGGTGGCTATGGCTACACCTTC.

This chain joins TRBV5-6 and TRBJ1-2; TRBD1 agrees at 8 bases. Germline values: CDR1 SGHDT, CDR2 YYEEEE. The J segment lost 3 bases and the V segment lost 5 bases, leaving 6 bases of the junction unmatched. The CDR3 contains 14 residues. Here the CDR3 DNA reads TGTGCCAGCAGTTATGACAGGGGAGACTATGGCTACACCTTC. Its translation: CASSYDRGDYGYTF. The full variable domain, completed using reference TRBV5-6 and TRBJ1-2, is DAGVTQSPTHLIKTRGQQVTLRCSPKSGHDTVSWYQQALGQGPQFIFQYYEEEERQRGNFPDRFSGHQFPNYSSELNVNALLLGDSALYLCASSYDRGDYGYTFGSGTRLTVV.

In nucleotides, the CDR3 is TGTGCCAGCAGGGGACAGATTTATAATTCACCCCTCCACTTT. It is translated as CASRGQIYNSPLHF. The V and J genes are TRBV6-5 and TRBJ1-6; TRBD1 aligns across 7 bases. The CDR3 is 14 residues long. V shed 6 bases and J 4 bases; nucleotides not matched to a gene: 3. From germline, CDR1 is MNHEY and CDR2 SVGAGI.

There are many counts of this clone. The rearrangement joins TRBV4-1 to TRBJ1-2, with TRBD1 identical over 9 bases. The CDR3 extends over 15 amino acids. Germline V gives CDR1 MGHRA, CDR2 YSYEKL. The V gene end was trimmed by 4 bases and the J gene end by 8 bases; junction bases not matched to a gene: 11. The CDR3 sequence is CASSPPQGAVSGYTF. CDR3 coding DNA: TGCGCCAGCAGCCCGCCACAGGGGGCGGTAAGCGGCTACACCTTC.

This clone was observed once. The junction does not match germline at one end; this may be a read error. This chain joins TRBV9 and TRBJ2-1; 10 positions match TRBD2. Germline CDR1 and CDR2: SGDLS and YYNGEE. This CDR3 spans 15 amino acids. CDR3 amino acids: CASSVASSGGPLLLF. The CDR3 coding sequence is TGTGCCAGCAGCGTAGCGTCTAGCGGGGGCCCCCTACTCCTCTTC.

J is TRBJ2-7 and V is TRBV12-5; D may be TRBD2 (7 bases). The germline V gene encodes CDR1 LGHNT and CDR2 FRNRAP. Trimming removed 7 bases at V and 4 bases at J, with 17 bases between. The CDR3 covers 14 residues. The CDR3 region is CASALGGQGYEQYF. The CDR3 DNA reads as TGTGCTAGTGCCTTGGGGGGGCAAGGATACGAGCAGTACTTC.

This chain links TRBV14 with TRBJ1-5; TRBD1 is a possible D gene (5 bases). Looked up from germline, CDR1 is SGHDN and CDR2 is FVKESK. The CDR3 covers 15 residues. With 1 base removed from V and 5 bases from J, the gap between germline ends came to 12 bases. The CDR3 spells CASSQGYPGDQPQHF. CDR3 in DNA: TGTGCCAGCAGCCAAGGGTATCCGGGGGATCAGCCCCAGCATTTT.

V and J are TRBV2 and TRBJ2-7, with D perhaps TRBD2 (6 bases). Per the germline V gene, CDR1 is SNHLY and CDR2 is FYNNEI. The V gene lost 5 bases and the J gene lost 0 bases, with 14 bases spanning the gap. This CDR3 has 15 residues. The CDR3 nucleotides read TGTGCCAGCAGTTTCGGGACTCACGGCTCCTACGAGCAGTACTTC. As protein: CASSFGTHGSYEQYF.

The J gene is TRBJ1-3, the V gene TRBV4-1; possible D gene TRBD1, 5 bases. Germline loops: CDR1 MGHRA, CDR2 YSYEKL. V dropped 0 bases and J dropped 4 bases, with 10 bases sitting between them. This CDR3 contains 15 residues. Here the CDR3 reads CASSQEGAGGNTIYF. As DNA, the CDR3 is TGCGCCAGCAGCCAAGAAGGGGCAGGCGGAAACACCATATATTTT.

The V call is TRBV4-2, the J call TRBJ2-3, with D maybe TRBD2 (7 bases). The CDR3 runs 16 residues. V was shortened by 2 bases and J by 5 bases, with 17 bases between the two germline ends. Germline V gene lookup returns CDR1 LGHNA and CDR2 YNFKEQ. In nucleotides, the CDR3 is TGTGCCAGCAGCCAACCAAGGGGGGGGGCAGAAGATACGCAGTATTTT. Translating it yields CASSQPRGGAEDTQYF.

The rearrangement links TRBV9 to TRBJ1-3; possibly TRBD1 for D (5 bases). The CDR3 has 16 amino acids. V was shortened by 7 bases and J by 7 bases, with 24 bases between the two germline ends. Germline loops: CDR1 SGDLS, CDR2 YYNGEE. The CDR3 DNA reads TGTGCCAGCGCCCCATCCGGGACTCCGATCGGGAACACCATATATTTT. Its protein is CASAPSGTPIGNTIYF. Combining the CDR3 with reference TRBV9 and TRBJ1-3 gives the whole variable domain DSGVTQTPKHLITATGQRVTLRCSPRSGDLSVYWYQQSLDQGLQFLIQYYNGEERAKGNILERFSAQQFPDLHSELNLSSLELGDSALYFCASAPSGTPIGNTIYFGEGSWLTVV.

V and J are TRBV27 and TRBJ2-2; weak D call: TRBD2 (5 bases). V lost 8 bases to trimming and J lost 6 bases, with 13 bases between them. The CDR3 length is 13 residues. From germline, CDR1 is MNHEY and CDR2 SMNVEV (reference sequence). The CDR3 is CASEGPEAGELFF. DNA of the CDR3: TGTGCCAGCGAGGGCCCAGAGGCCGGGGAGCTGTTTTTT.